The 20 T cell receptor beta chains presented below share a single source sample, sequenced in a study of shared clonotypes between healthy human individuals. Some clones are missing from TCRdb's copy, which holds only in-frame ones; the method was immunoSEQ multiplex PCR. The sample records 850,000 to 1,200,000 clones, about 77% being singletons. The sample consisted of memory CD4+ T cells sorted from blood. Subset defined: CD45RA-negative fraction. Source of these receptors: a man younger than 35 in good health.

The chain couples TRBV2 to TRBJ2-6; 12 nucleotides agree with TRBD1. Germline V gene sequence: CDR1 SNHLY, CDR2 FYNNEI. Trimming cost V 4 bases and J 2 bases; bases outside gene matches: 3. The CDR3 extends over 17 amino acids. The CDR3 DNA is TGTGCCAGCAGTGTTGGGACAGGGGGCCCTGGGGCCAACGTCCTGACTTTC. This gives the protein CASSVGTGGPGANVLTF.

This clone was counted a few times. This chain uses TRBV7-2 with TRBJ2-1; perhaps TRBD2 as D (6 bases). This CDR3 spans 15 amino acids. Between the trimmed V and J ends, which lost 6 bases and 6 bases, there was a span of 18 bases. Germline V gene lookup returns CDR1 SGHTA and CDR2 FQGNSA. The CDR3 coding sequence is TGTGCCAGCAGTCAACTAGCAATCGCCTCCAATGAGCAGTTCTTC. Amino acids: CASSQLAIASNEQFF.

The CDR3 here is CASSPGDADEKLFF. The DNA for the CDR3 is TGCGCCAGCAGCCCCGGGGATGCGGATGAAAAACTGTTTTTT. The chain carries TRBV5-1 and TRBJ1-4; unclear D gene. Trimming removed 4 bases at V and 6 bases at J, with 13 bases between. Germline V CDR1 and CDR2: SGHRS, YFSETQ. The CDR3 spans 14 residues.

V is TRBV5-8 and J is TRBJ2-3; possible D gene TRBD2, 5 bases. The germline CDR1 and CDR2 sequences are SGHTS and YDEGEE. The CDR3 runs to 16 residues. The V and J ends lost 4 bases and 0 bases respectively, with 15 bases between them. CDR3 in DNA: TGTGCCAGCAGCCGGAGGTGGGGTTCTAGCACAGATACGCAGTATTTT. Amino acid sequence: CASSRRWGSSTDTQYF.

This clone was counted only a few times. J is TRBJ2-5 and V is TRBV10-3, with a weak D call TRBD2 (6 bases). V lost 6 bases and J lost 4, with 12 bases in between. This CDR3 is 13 amino acids long. Germline V gene lookup returns CDR1 ENHRY and CDR2 SYGVKD. CDR3 loop: CAIRGGVGETQYF. The CDR3 bases are TGTGCCATCAGGGGGGGAGTAGGAGAGACCCAGTACTTC.

The chain couples TRBV25-1 to TRBJ2-7; possible D gene TRBD2, 6 bases. The CDR3 is 14 residues long. Per the germline V gene, CDR1 is MGHDK and CDR2 is SYGVNS. With 1 base removed from V and 0 bases from J, the gap between germline ends came to 7 bases. This chain's CDR3 is CASSESGSSYEQYF. The CDR3 DNA follows: TGTGCCAGCAGTGAATCCGGGAGCTCCTACGAGCAGTACTTC.

This clone appeared a few times. Additional DNA sequences in this sample encode the identical CDR3. V usage is TRBV5-4 and J usage is TRBJ1-6; D is unclear. The V end lost 0 bases, the J end lost 7 bases, and 8 bases lay between the germline ends. This CDR3 region has 14 residues. CDR1 and CDR2 (germline): SGHNT, YYREEE (reference sequence). The CDR3 DNA is TGTGCCAGCAGCTTGGCGGGCGTAAATTCACCCCTCCACTTT. Protein: CASSLAGVNSPLHF.

This rearrangement joins TRBV5-1 to TRBJ2-1; perhaps TRBD2 as D (6 bases). This CDR3 region has 17 residues. With 6 bases removed from V and 7 bases from J, the gap between germline ends came to 26 bases. Per the germline V gene, CDR1 is SGHRS and CDR2 is YFSETQ. The CDR3 nucleotides are TGCGCCAGCATCCCAATGCCGTATAGCTCGGGAGCTAATGAGCAGTTCTTC. This codes for CASIPMPYSSGANEQFF.

This clone has only a few counts. In DNA, the CDR3 is TGTGCCAGCTCACCACCGACAGGGGGCAGTTTGCAGCCCCAGCATTTT. Translated, it gives CASSPPTGGSLQPQHF. This chain joins TRBV18 and TRBJ1-5; the match to TRBD1 covers 10 bases. V was pared by 0 bases and J by 7 bases, with 6 bases of the junction left unmatched. Germline V gives CDR1 KGHSH, CDR2 LQKENI. The CDR3 length is 16 residues.

With respect to this clone: Within the sample, other DNA sequences also encode this same CDR3. This chain links TRBV5-1 with TRBJ2-1; 7 bases are shared with TRBD2. V was pared by 3 bases and J by 0 bases, with 3 bases of the junction left unmatched. CDR3 length: 15 amino acids. Per germline, CDR1 SGHRS and CDR2 YFSETQ. In DNA, the CDR3 is TGCGCCAGCAGCTCTGGCGGGGGCTCCTACAATGAGCAGTTCTTC. Encoded protein: CASSSGGGSYNEQFF.

V usage is TRBV30 and J usage is TRBJ2-7, with D possibly matching TRBD1 (5 bases). V gave up 2 bases and J gave up 5 bases, with 13 bases separating them. Germline values: CDR1 GTSNPN, CDR2 SVGIG (reference sequence). The CDR3 sequence is 13 residues long. CDR3 sequence (DNA): TGTGCCTGGAGTCCCCCCAGGGTCCACGAGCAGTACTTC. It yields the protein CAWSPPRVHEQYF.

This clone was found a few times. The sample holds other DNA sequences that translate to the same CDR3. The CDR3 DNA reads TGTGCCTGGAGTGTAGCCGGTAACTATGGCTACACCTTC. This gives the protein CAWSVAGNYGYTF. The V gene is TRBV30, the J gene TRBJ1-2, with D unclear. Trimming left V 0 bases short and J 1 base short, with 6 bases between. Germline loops: CDR1 GTSNPN, CDR2 SVGIG (reference sequence). The CDR3 is 13 amino acids.

As concerns this clone: At the DNA level, this CDR3 is encoded by other sequences in the same sample as well. The V gene is TRBV27, the J gene TRBJ2-7, with D perhaps matching TRBD1 (6 bases). The CDR3 totals 16 residues. The germline V gene has CDR1 MNHEY and CDR2 SMNVEV (reference sequence). Deletions cut 0 bases from V and 4 bases from J, with 16 bases between. The CDR3 here is CASSLSSPGQSYEQYF. The CDR3 region has the DNA TGTGCCAGCAGTTTATCATCCCCCGGACAGTCATACGAGCAGTACTTC.

CDR3 in amino acids: CASSLAEVPGNTIYF. CDR3 DNA: TGTGCCAGCAGCTTGGCAGAGGTCCCTGGAAACACCATATATTTT. The genes are TRBV5-5 and TRBJ1-3; the D is unclear. The germline V gene encodes CDR1 SGHKS and CDR2 YYEKEE (reference sequence). The CDR3 runs to 15 residues. V lost 0 bases and J lost 2, with 9 bases in between. Full variable domain (rest looked up from reference TRBV5-5 and TRBJ1-3): DAGVTQSPTHLIKTRGQQVTLRCSPISGHKSVSWYQQVLGQGPQFIFQYYEKEERGRGNFPDRFSARQFPNYSSELNVNALLLGDSALYLCASSLAEVPGNTIYFGEGSWLTVV.

This clone is a singleton in its sample. V and J are TRBV5-1 and TRBJ1-3; 8 positions match TRBD1. Trimming took 1 base from V and 0 from J; bases not matched to a gene: 3. The CDR3 sequence is 16 residues long. The V gene's germline CDR1 is SGHRS and CDR2 YFSETQ. The CDR3: CASSLQGAVSGNTIYF. DNA of the CDR3: TGCGCCAGCAGCTTGCAGGGGGCCGTCTCTGGAAACACCATATATTTT.

This clone was seen just once. The chain joins TRBV5-1 to TRBJ2-3, with D perhaps TRBD1 or TRBD2 (5 bases each). This CDR3 contains 15 residues. The V gene's germline CDR1 is SGHRS and CDR2 YFSETQ. Trimming stripped 6 bases from V and 1 base from J, with 15 bases between. CDR3 sequence (DNA): TGCGCCAGCACCTCGGGGTCCAGGGGCACAGATACGCAGTATTTT. This sequence encodes CASTSGSRGTDTQYF.

This clone was recorded at least ten times. The rearrangement links TRBV14 to TRBJ1-6; D is ambiguous. The ends were cut back, 0 bases at V and 10 bases at J, with 10 bases in the middle. CDR3 size: 14 residues. Germline assignment: CDR1 SGHDN and CDR2 FVKESK. The CDR3 spells CASSQDRSRSPLHF. CDR3 in DNA: TGTGCCAGCAGCCAAGACAGGTCTCGCTCACCCCTCCACTTT. Complete variable domain (other parts from reference TRBV14 and TRBJ1-6): EAGVTQFPSHSVIEKGQTVTLRCDPISGHDNLYWYRRVMGKEIKFLLHFVKESKQDESGMPNNRFLAERTGGTYSTLKVQPAELEDSGVYFCASSQDRSRSPLHFGNGTRLTVT.

The V call is TRBV19, the J call TRBJ2-6; possibly TRBD1 for D (6 bases). CDR3 length equals 13 residues. The germline V gene encodes CDR1 LNHDA and CDR2 SQIVND (reference sequence). CDR3 DNA: TGTGGGACAGCAGACTCTGGGGCCAACGTCCTGACTTTC. It translates to CGTADSGANVLTF.

This chain connects TRBV5-1 to TRBJ2-2, with a weak D call TRBD2 (5 bases). Germline CDR1 reads SGHRS; CDR2 reads YFSETQ. Trimming left V 7 bases short and J 4 bases short, with 23 bases between. This CDR3 contains 17 residues. In nucleotides, the CDR3 is TGCGCCAGCCGCCGACTCGGGGAACCAGTAGGCACCGGGGAGCTGTTTTTT. Translated, it gives CASRRLGEPVGTGELFF.

The chain has TRBV7-6 and TRBJ2-2, with D possibly matching TRBD2 (5 bases). The CDR3 is made up of 15 amino acids. Trimming left V 1 base short and J 4 bases short, with 10 bases between. Germline CDR1 reads SGHVS; CDR2 reads FNYEAQ. CDR3 loop: CASSLGRAGTGELFF. The DNA of the CDR3 is TGTGCCAGCAGCTTAGGTCGGGCGGGCACCGGGGAGCTGTTTTTT. Using reference TRBV7-6 and TRBJ2-2 for the parts outside the CDR3, the full variable domain is GAGVSQSPRYKVTKRGQDVALRCDPISGHVSLYWYRQALGQGPEFLTYFNYEAQQDKSGLPNDRFSAERPEGSISTLTIQRTEQRDSAMYRCASSLGRAGTGELFFGEGSRLTVL.